Each of the 11 T cell receptor beta chains below was sequenced from the same sample in a study of blood T cell repertoires in COVID-19. Assay: immunoSEQ multiplex PCR; the TCRdb copy retains only in-frame clones and omits some. The sample consists of around 190,000 clones, approximately 85% of them appearing once. Specimen: PBMCs or T cells enriched from blood (not recorded which). The receptors come from a woman aged 18-30 years who had recovered from COVID-19.

The rearrangement uses TRBV20-1 and TRBJ1-1; possible D gene TRBD1, 5 bases. This CDR3 is built from 11 residues. Per germline, CDR1 DFQATT and CDR2 SNEGSKA (reference sequence). Trimming stripped 6 bases from V and 3 bases from J, with 8 bases between. CDR3 in amino acids: CSADRYTEAFF. The CDR3 DNA sequence: TGCAGTGCCGACAGATACACTGAAGCTTTCTTT.

J is TRBJ2-1 and V is TRBV18; D perhaps matches TRBD2 (6 bases). V was pared by 5 bases and J by 6 bases, with 14 bases between. Germline V gene sequence: CDR1 KGHSH, CDR2 LQKENI. The length of the CDR3 is 14 residues. CDR3 amino acids: CASSTGVRGNEQFF. CDR3 DNA: TGTGCCAGCTCAACGGGAGTACGGGGCAATGAGCAGTTCTTC.

The chain has TRBV3-1 (or the pseudogene TRBV3-2) and TRBJ2-6, with 11 bases fitting TRBD2. With 3 bases clipped from V and 0 bases from J, the junction kept 10 bases outside the gene matches. Germline V gene sequence: CDR1 LGHDT, CDR2 YNNKEL (reference sequence). The CDR3 is made up of 20 amino acids. The CDR3 DNA is TGTGCCAGCAGCCATCTATTTAGGGGACTAGCGGTCTCTGGGGCCAACGTCCTGACTTTC. Its translation: CASSHLFRGLAVSGANVLTF.

V usage is TRBV28 and J usage is TRBJ2-7; the match to TRBD2 covers 11 bases. The V gene's germline CDR1 is MDHEN and CDR2 SYDVKM. The CDR3 contains 14 residues. V gave up 7 bases and J gave up 2 bases; unmatched junction bases: 4. The CDR3 DNA is TGTGCCAGCAAGGGACTAGCGGACCCCTACGAGCAGTACTTC. Translation gives CASKGLADPYEQYF.

The rearrangement uses TRBV15 and TRBJ2-2; D ambiguous. V was pared by 0 bases and J by 4 bases, with 6 bases between. The CDR3 has 14 residues. Germline V gives CDR1 LNHNV, CDR2 YYDKDF (reference sequence). For the CDR3, the DNA is TGTGCCACCAGCAGAGAGCACATCACCGGGGAGCTGTTTTTT. This codes for CATSREHITGELFF.

The gene calls are TRBV29-1 and TRBJ1-1; 7 nucleotides agree with TRBD1. The CDR3 sequence is 13 residues long. Germline loops: CDR1 SQVTM, CDR2 ANQGSEA. Unmatched junction bases numbered 5, after V lost 7 bases and J lost 0 bases. In DNA form, the CDR3 reads TGCAGCGCTTCGGGACAGATGAACACTGAAGCTTTCTTT. Its protein is CSASGQMNTEAFF.

By sample share, this clone is medium-sized. The chain joins TRBV6-4 to TRBJ2-2; unclear D gene. The CDR3 totals 13 residues. The ends were cut back, 4 bases at V and 1 base at J, with 4 bases in the middle. Germline lookup yields CDR1 MRHNA and CDR2 SNTAGT. The CDR3 loop is CASSAGNTGELFF. The CDR3 DNA reads as TGTGCCAGCAGTGCGGGGAACACCGGGGAGCTGTTTTTT.

The chain links TRBV5-1 to TRBJ2-7; 9 bases fit TRBD2. CDR1 is SGHRS and CDR2 is YFSETQ in the germline V gene. This CDR3 spans 17 amino acids. The V gene end was trimmed by 3 bases and the J gene end by 0 bases; junction bases not matched to a gene: 10. CDR3 DNA: TGCGCCAGCAGCTCTGCATCCGGGACTAGCATCTCCTACGAGCAGTACTTC. Protein sequence: CASSSASGTSISYEQYF.

This rearrangement joins TRBV2 to TRBJ2-2; D remains ambiguous. CDR3 length: 15 amino acids. Trimming pared 3 bases from V and 3 bases from J, leaving 11 bases between. Germline V gene data show CDR1 as SNHLY and CDR2 as FYNNEI. The CDR3 DNA reads TGTGCCAGCAGTGACCTCGAGGAATACACCGGGGAGCTGTTTTTT. Protein sequence: CASSDLEEYTGELFF. The full variable domain, in which reference TRBV2 and TRBJ2-2 provide the parts outside the CDR3, is EPEVTQTPSHQVTQMGQEVILRCVPISNHLYFYWYRQILGQKVEFLVSFYNNEISEKSEIFDDQFSVERPDGSNFTLKIRSTKLEDSAMYFCASSDLEEYTGELFFGEGSRLTVL.

In its sample, this clone was seen a few times. The V and J genes are TRBV2 and TRBJ1-2, with TRBD1 matching over 9 bases. From germline, CDR1 is SNHLY and CDR2 FYNNEI. V was pared by 1 base and J by 4 bases, with 4 bases of the junction left unmatched. The CDR3 contains 15 residues. The CDR3 DNA is TGTGCCAGCAGTGAAGGCGGACAGGGGAGCTATGGCTACACCTTC. This sequence encodes CASSEGGQGSYGYTF.

J is TRBJ1-2 and V is TRBV28, with D unclear. Germline values: CDR1 MDHEN, CDR2 SYDVKM. Trimming took 6 bases from V and 4 from J, leaving 12 bases between them. This CDR3 has 13 residues. The CDR3 here is CASRTRDGYGYTF. In DNA, the CDR3 is TGTGCCAGCAGGACTAGGGATGGCTATGGCTACACCTTC.